This T cell receptor (beta chain) originates from a study of blood T cell repertoires in COVID-19 (dated by TCRdb to between 2020 and 2021). Background on the whole study: Samples from collaborators originated in the United States, Italy and Spain and spanned both the acute and convalescent phases of COVID-19. The prospective study material was composed of cDNA or gDNA derived from T cells, B-cell-depleted T cells, or PBMCs. Subjects who had been exposed to COVID-19, were actively infected with it, or had recovered from it provided the deeply sampled blood TCRbeta repertoires that made up the dataset. A freely available public database, intended as a resource for researchers studying the immune response to SARS-CoV-2, is where the repertoires were released. The samples were drawn from two sources: the first 160 participants of the ongoing ImmuneRACE study, and 1,200 or so subjects contributed by 6 global collaborators. Nearly every sample came with metadata listing a de-identified subject ID, COVID-19 status, age in years and sex. Where available, HLA class I and class II types were obtained from metadata supplied by the sample provider rather than from assay-based typing. Results the study describes overall, beyond this receptor: The quantity of clinical and demographic metadata differed by source and by participant and was supplied without curation.

Concerning this clone itself: What this receptor recognizes is not known. Base qualities were left out, and no much larger clone turns up one base away.

Collaborating institutions collected whole blood in K2EDTA tubes following their own protocols. For TCRbeta analysis, collaborators shipped samples as frozen whole blood, isolated PBMCs, or DNA extracted from either of those sample types. TCRbeta CDR3 regions were amplified from genomic DNA using the immunoSEQ Assay, a bias-controlled multiplex PCR. As for how the authors treated the data: Within the assay, amplification of reference gene primers was used to estimate how many nucleated cells each sample contained. To quantify the absolute abundance of each unique TCRbeta CDR3 rearrangement, sequence reads were collapsed and filtered. For each sample, productive Simpson clonality was calculated as the square root of Simpson's diversity index across productive rearrangements. As stored in TCRdb, this immuneACCESS dataset retains in-frame rearrangements with V and J assigned. A fraction of the clones does not appear; measured against another copy, unresolved V genes explain less than half of the discrepancy, and the remainder lacks a known reason. That table supplies the V and J calls and clone size; D and trimming were determined from the DNA. In all, the sample holds 350,000 to 450,000 clones, and 70% to 90% of those were seen once. The top ten hold 1.2% of the sample.

Sequenced: peripheral blood. This clonotype originated in a man aged 35 to 55 with acute or convalescent COVID-19.

The nucleotides read TGTGCCAGCACCCTGTTTAGCGGGGGCTCAGAGCAGTACTTC. The translation is CASTLFSGGSEQYF. This chain is built from TRBV6-6 and TRBJ2-7, with TRBD2 identical over 9 junction bases. CDR1 MNHNY and CDR2 SVGAGI are derived from the germline V gene (reference sequence). Clipping removes 7 bases from V and 7 bases from J, with 11 as the unmatched junction base count. The CDR3 spans 14 residues, from the cysteine through the phenylalanine. The DNA shown is the 42-base CDR3, in frame from base 1.